This T cell receptor (beta chain) was profiled in a study of siplizumab effects on memory and regulatory T cells. Study-wide findings and caveats: A minor fraction of alloreactive clones, and no more, mapped to unstimulated subsets.

As regards this clone: Its antigen is as yet unknown.

Some clones are missing from TCRdb's copy, which holds only in-frame ones; the method was immunoSEQ multiplex PCR. The repertoire holds about 57,000 clones, with less than 85% as singletons. The sequencing sample was made of memory CD4+ T cells sorted from blood. The receptor was isolated from a human donor in good health.

The CDR3 nucleotides read TGCGCCAGCAGCGTGACAGGGACAGGGGGCGTCGGGGAGCTGTTTTTT. Protein product: CASSVTGTGGVGELFF. The V gene is TRBV5-1, the J gene TRBJ2-2; 12 bases align to TRBD1. The CDR3 contains 16 residues. V shed 4 bases, J shed 7 bases, and the junction held 8 bases outside the gene matches. The V gene's germline CDR1 is SGHRS and CDR2 YFSETQ.